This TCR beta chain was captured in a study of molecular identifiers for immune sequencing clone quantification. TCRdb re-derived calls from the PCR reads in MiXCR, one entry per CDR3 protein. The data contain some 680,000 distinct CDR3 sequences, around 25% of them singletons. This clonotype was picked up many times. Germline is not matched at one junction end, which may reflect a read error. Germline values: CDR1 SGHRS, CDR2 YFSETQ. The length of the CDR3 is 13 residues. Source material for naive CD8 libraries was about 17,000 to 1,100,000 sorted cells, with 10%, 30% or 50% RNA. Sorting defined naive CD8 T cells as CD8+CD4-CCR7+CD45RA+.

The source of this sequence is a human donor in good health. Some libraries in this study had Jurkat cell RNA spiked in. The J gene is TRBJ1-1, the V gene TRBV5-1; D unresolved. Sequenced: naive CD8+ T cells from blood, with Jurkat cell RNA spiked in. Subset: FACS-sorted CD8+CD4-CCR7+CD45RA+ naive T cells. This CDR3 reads CASSLGTNTEAFF. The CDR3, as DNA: TGTGCCAGCAGTTTAGGCACAAACACTGAAGCTTTCTTT. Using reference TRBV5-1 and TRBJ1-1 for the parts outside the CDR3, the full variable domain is KAGVTQTPRYLIKTRGQQVTLSCSPISGHRSVSWYQQTPGQGLQFLFEYFSETQRNKGNFPGRFSGRQFSNSRSEMNVSTLELGDSALYLCASSLGTNTEAFFGQGTRLTVV.